The 4 T cell receptor beta chains below come from one sample, sequenced in a study of blood T cells in healthy people across ages. The second PCR ran roughly 6 to 11 cycles with a sample-barcoded 5' primer and J-beta primers. TCRdb independently ran MiXCR on the 5' RACE reads; one entry per CDR3 protein. The sample holds 800,000 to 1,300,000 distinct CDR3 sequences; 20% to 25% are singletons and the top ten take 0.65% to 0.75%. The data also belong to a second study, concerning T cells of mothers and their children.

Sequencing input: blood. These TCRs come from a girl aged 2 to 9 in good health.

V gene TRBV7-3 combines with J gene TRBJ2-5; D is unresolved. The DNA matches TRBJ2-1 better at its end, which makes the J call doubtful. The CDR3 loop spans 13 amino acids. The germline CDR1 and CDR2 sequences are SGHTA and FQGTGA. CDR3 residues: CASSALTGNEQFF. Here the CDR3 DNA reads TGTGCCAGCAGCGCCCTGACCGGTAATGAGCAGTTCTTC.

On this clonotype: A much larger clone differs from this one at a single base, so this may be a read error. The rearrangement links TRBV9 to TRBJ2-3; 7 positions match TRBD1. Germline loops: CDR1 SGDLS, CDR2 YYNGEE. The CDR3 consists of 14 residues. The CDR3 is CASSVAQRTGTQYF. CDR3 nucleotide sequence: TGTGCCAGCAGCGTAGCTCAAAGGACAGGTACGCAGTATTTT.

CDR3: CSVLKLDAYEQYF. The CDR3, as DNA: TGCAGCGTCCTTAAACTGGACGCCTACGAGCAGTACTTC. This chain uses TRBV29-1 with TRBJ2-7; D not resolved. Per the germline V gene, CDR1 is SQVTM and CDR2 is ANQGSEA. The CDR3 has 13 residues. Trimming took 6 bases from V and 2 from J, leaving 14 bases between them.

This clonotype was seen only a few times. V is TRBV4-2 and J is TRBJ2-5; D is undetermined. There are 14 residues in the CDR3. V lost 0 bases, J lost 5 bases, and 10 bases lay in between. Germline CDR1 is LGHNA and CDR2 is YNFKEQ. The CDR3 loop is CASSQDGYSETQYF. In DNA, the CDR3 is TGTGCCAGCAGCCAAGACGGATACAGCGAGACCCAGTACTTC.